This T cell receptor beta chain is from a study of blood T cell repertoires in COVID-19. Overall study context: From T cells, B-cell-depleted T cells, or PBMCs came the material, which was cDNA or gDNA.

As handled by the study authors: Using reference gene primer amplification, nucleated cell counts were estimated. Produced via immunoSEQ multiplex PCR; TCRdb's table is partial and in-frame only. That table is the source of V, J and clone size, and D and trimming were worked out from the DNA. The sample consists of about 150,000 clones, 85% of them appearing once. This clone was observed a few times. Those enrolled in Seattle joined during active infection and were followed longitudinally afterward. Trimming shortened V by 4 bases and J by 6 bases, and 16 bases separated the two germline ends. Germline V gives CDR1 SGHNT, CDR2 YYREEE (reference sequence). The length of the CDR3 is 15 residues.

The source material was peripheral blood. This receptor was obtained from a woman of 80 years or more with COVID-19, enrolled during active disease. This chain uses TRBV5-4 with TRBJ2-2, with a tentative D call TRBD2 (6 bases). The CDR3: CASSAPSGVPGELFF. The CDR3 DNA is TGTGCCAGCAGCGCACCGTCGGGGGTCCCCGGGGAGCTGTTTTTT.